This T cell receptor (beta chain) was retrieved from a study of shared clonotypes between healthy human individuals (TCRdb year 2020). Describing the broader study: The cohort comprised two women and a few men aged 18 to 49 years. For each donor, CD4 naive and CD4 memory were each given three plates, CD8 naive was given two plates, and CD8 memory was given one plate. Blood TCR repertoires of roughly five healthy adults were deeply sequenced to estimate repertoire size and the extent of clonotype sharing between individuals. To increase sequencing depth and limit assay-specific biases, TCR repertoire library preparation and sequencing were carried out by different laboratories using diverse techniques. Leukapheresis yielded between about 0.94 and 9 billion PBMCs per donor. What the research found in general, with its limitations: Estimated clonotype richness was generally larger for naive than for memory subsets. Because the study included a small number of donors, the genetic and exposure-history diversity represented was limited. Sampling was restricted to blood, and TCR repertoires in tissues likely differ from the TCR repertoires found in blood. Pairwise subsampling indicated that sequencing depth was expected to affect the degree of clonotype sharing among donors. Sharing across several donors was observed for about 5% of naive CD4, 3% to 3.5% of naive CD8, about 2.3% of memory CD4, and roughly 0.4% of memory CD8 clonotypes. Compared with non-shared clonotypes, clonotypes shared by all four sorted-subset donors had higher generation probabilities. Rarefaction of sorted-subset datasets indicated incomplete sequencing despite the large sequencing depth.

Comments on this clone: Its antigen is currently not known. No much larger clone exists at a distance of one base, and base qualities are not known.

Using the deep immunoSEQ assay, TCR CDR3 regions were amplified from genomic DNA by multiplex PCR. Genomic DNA extracted from each cell subset was distributed evenly over all wells of several immunoSEQ 96-well plates, and each plate served as one replicate. For sorted subsets, each replicate PCR was loaded with 150 to 250 ng genomic DNA, equivalent to about 30,000 T cell genomes. The purified libraries were quantified using a Qubit 3.0 fluorometer, sized with a Bioanalyzer 2100, and then quantified again using the KAPA Library Quantification kit. Every immunoSEQ 96-well plate was sequenced on a dedicated single-read 150-cycle Illumina NextSeq 550 flow cell. On the authors' methods: Because only junctional sequences without quality scores were contained in the immunoSEQ output, filtering matching that applied to full-length reads could not be performed. Sequences were annotated with PyIR, a Python wrapper for IgBLAST v1.9, using IMGT germline references to assign V/J genes and CDR3. Any read was removed if the V/J assignment was weak (E-value above 1e-6), the CDR3 was missing, or the read contained stop codons, out-of-frame junctions, or ambiguous translated residues. V3J clonotypes were defined as sequences sharing an identical inferred V gene, J gene, and CDR3 amino acid sequence. The percentage overlap between two repertoires was calculated by dividing the number of shared unique clonotypes by the size of the smaller repertoire. Repertoire richness was assessed with RTK rarefaction, the Chao1 estimator, and Recon v2.1 estimates of unobserved clonotypes. Generation probabilities were computed with OLGA for all TCRbeta clonotypes obtained by the gDNA method from a few donors. As stored in TCRdb, this immuneACCESS dataset retains in-frame rearrangements with V and J assigned. A fraction of the clones does not appear; measured against another copy, unresolved V genes explain less than half of the discrepancy, and the remainder lacks a known reason. The V and J calls and clone size are taken from that table; D and trimming were inferred from the DNA. This sample is represented by 550,000 to 800,000 clones; around 72% of them were singletons. 1.5% to 2% of the sample rests with the top ten.

The germline V gene provides CDR1 SQVTM and CDR2 ANQGSEA. The germline V and J ends show losses of 7 bases and 3 bases respectively, and no gene match explains 7 bases of the junction. From the cysteine through the phenylalanine, the CDR3 covers 14 amino acids. The kept DNA is CDR3 alone, 42 bases in frame from the first base. Healthy HIV-negative adults with no recently reported acute infections or vaccinations were included as donors. Only Caucasian adults living in Nashville, Tennessee, USA were represented among the donors. Magnetic negative selection was used to enrich CD4+ T cells, after which naive cells were positively selected on CD45RA and the negative fraction became the memory subset. After blood collection by leukapheresis, PBMCs were isolated using Ficoll-Histopaque density gradient centrifugation and then cryopreserved in the vapor phase of liquid nitrogen. Analytical flow cytometry was used to check the purity and quantity of each magnetically sorted T cell population. Genomic DNA was isolated from every sorted fraction and measured by UV absorbance on a Nanodrop 2000c.

This sequence uses TRBV29-1 and TRBJ2-2; TRBD1 aligns with 8 central bases. Sequenced: memory CD4+ T cells sorted from blood. Read against the paper, the sample's cell subset or site label means: CD45RA-negative fraction. This TCR came from a woman aged 25 to 45 in good health. DNA sequence: TGCAGCGCCCGACAGGGGTGGGACACCGGGGAGCTGTTTTTT. This sequence encodes CSARQGWDTGELFF.